These 17 T cell receptor beta chains were sequenced from one sample in a study of blood T cell repertoires in COVID-19 (dated by TCRdb to the early 2020s). Library preparation used the immunoSEQ multiplex PCR assay. The table comes from immuneACCESS by way of TCRdb, which keeps in-frame sequences with V and J called. Part of the clones is missing from these tables; in studies checked, under half for an unresolved V gene and the rest for unknown reasons. The sample table holds 250,000 to 300,000 clones, of which approximately 86% were seen once. The ten most abundant clones make up around 13% of the sample. Material: peripheral blood. The receptor source for this set is an older woman with COVID-19, enrolled during active disease.

This chain links TRBV7-9 with TRBJ1-5, with TRBD1 as a possible D gene (6 bases). The ends were cut back, 1 base at V and 2 bases at J, with 9 bases in the middle. The CDR3 runs to 15 residues. Germline CDR1 SEHNR, CDR2 FQNEAQ (reference sequence). CDR3 protein: CASSLEGDGNQPQHF. CDR3 DNA: TGTGCCAGCAGCTTAGAGGGGGATGGCAATCAGCCCCAGCATTTT.

The J gene is TRBJ2-1, the V gene TRBV27; weak D call: TRBD1 (6 bases). There are 13 residues in the CDR3. V was cut by 6 bases and J by 8 bases, with 14 bases left in between. CDR1 and CDR2 from the germline V gene are MNHEY and SMNVEV (reference sequence). The CDR3 is CASSGNRADEQFF. As DNA, the CDR3 is TGTGCCAGCAGCGGTAACAGGGCCGATGAGCAGTTCTTC.

The chain combines TRBV6-6 with TRBJ1-2; D not resolved. The CDR3 sequence is 12 residues long. Deletions cut 10 bases from V and 4 bases from J, with 13 bases between. CDR1 is MNHNY, CDR2 SVGAGI, per germline (reference sequence). The CDR3 nucleotides are TGTGCCACAAAGCCGCCGGGCTATGGCTACACCTTC. It codes for CATKPPGYGYTF.

This clone has just a few counts. CDR3 amino acids: CASSLWSQNNQPQHF. The CDR3 bases are TGTGCCAGCAGCTTGTGGAGCCAGAATAATCAGCCCCAGCATTTT. The V gene is TRBV5-8, the J gene TRBJ1-5; no definite D call. The CDR3 has 15 amino acids. From germline, CDR1 is SGHTS and CDR2 YDEGEE. V was trimmed by 1 base and J by 4 bases, leaving 12 bases between them. Together with reference TRBV5-8 and TRBJ1-5, the CDR3 gives the full variable domain: EAGVTQSPTHLIKTRGQQATLRCSPISGHTSVYWYQQALGLGLQFLLWYDEGEERNRGNFPPRFSGRQFPNYSSELNVNALELEDSALYLCASSLWSQNNQPQHFGDGTRLSIL.

This chain uses TRBV19 with TRBJ2-5; TRBD2 aligns across 12 bases. The CDR3 sequence is 15 residues long. CDR1 and CDR2 (germline): LNHDA, SQIVND (reference sequence). V shed 4 bases and J 3 bases; nucleotides not matched to a gene: 3. As DNA, the CDR3 is TGTGCCAGTAGTAAACTAGCGGGGGGAGAAGAGACCCAGTACTTC. The encoded protein is CASSKLAGGEETQYF.

In its sample, this clone was seen a few times. The chain joins TRBV27 to TRBJ1-1, with D possibly matching TRBD1 (6 bases). V lost 5 bases and J lost 11, with 12 bases in between. This CDR3 region has 11 residues. Germline V CDR1 and CDR2: MNHEY, SMNVEV (reference sequence). The DNA for the CDR3 is TGTGCCAGCAGTAACAGGGAATCGGCTTTCTTT. This sequence encodes CASSNRESAFF.

The rearrangement uses TRBV10-3 and TRBJ1-6, with D hard to call. Looked up from germline, CDR1 is ENHRY and CDR2 is SYGVKD. Trimming stripped 4 bases from V and 7 bases from J, with 14 bases between. The CDR3 is 15 residues long. DNA of the CDR3: TGTGCCATCAGTGTGACAACGGGCGGGAATTCACCCCTCCACTTT. Amino acid sequence: CAISVTTGGNSPLHF.

This chain connects TRBV5-4 to TRBJ2-7; possibly TRBD2 for D (5 bases). The length of the CDR3 is 13 residues. The germline gives CDR1 SGHNT, CDR2 YYREEE (reference sequence). V dropped 2 bases and J dropped 6 bases, with 12 bases sitting between them. CDR3 protein: CASSFQLEGEQYF. The CDR3 DNA reads TGTGCCAGCAGCTTTCAGTTAGAGGGCGAGCAGTACTTC.

CDR3 loop: CATSASGGDIGGYTF. DNA of the CDR3: TGTGCCACCAGTGCCTCCGGGGGAGACATCGGGGGCTACACCTTC. This chain uses TRBV24-1 with TRBJ1-2; a weak D match, TRBD1 (5 bases). CDR1 and CDR2 from the germline V gene are KGHDR and SFDVKD. The ends were cut back, 5 bases at V and 8 bases at J, with 20 bases in the middle. The CDR3 consists of 15 residues.

The chain is built from TRBV5-1 and TRBJ2-5; 11 bases line up with TRBD2. The V gene end was trimmed by 4 bases and the J gene end by 0 bases; junction bases not matched to a gene: 5. The CDR3 extends over 16 amino acids. CDR1 SGHRS and CDR2 YFSETQ come from the germline V gene. This CDR3 reads CASSRLTSGDQETQYF. CDR3 coding DNA: TGCGCCAGCAGCCGGTTGACTAGCGGGGACCAAGAGACCCAGTACTTC.

The chain links TRBV11-2 to TRBJ1-6; 9 bases are a match to TRBD1. Germline V gene sequence: CDR1 SGHAT, CDR2 FQNNGV. The J segment lost 9 bases and the V segment lost 5 bases, leaving 8 bases of the junction unmatched. The CDR3 length is 15 residues. CDR3 protein: CASSDRDRESSPLHF. The CDR3 region has the DNA TGTGCCAGCAGCGACCGGGACAGGGAAAGTTCACCCCTCCACTTT.

This clone was observed a handful of times. The rearrangement links TRBV30 to TRBJ2-3; D is unclear. With 0 bases removed from V and 0 bases from J, the gap between germline ends came to 10 bases. This CDR3 has 15 amino acids. Germline V gene sequence: CDR1 GTSNPN, CDR2 SVGIG (reference sequence). The CDR3 coding sequence is TGTGCCTGGAGTGTCTCATTCTATAGCACAGATACGCAGTATTTT. Translating gives CAWSVSFYSTDTQYF. The full variable domain, in which reference TRBV30 and TRBJ2-3 provide the parts outside the CDR3, is SQTIHQWPATLVQPVGSPLSLECTVEGTSNPNLYWYRQAAGRGLQLLFYSVGIGQISSEVPQNLSASRPQDRQFILSSKKLLLSDSGFYLCAWSVSFYSTDTQYFGPGTRLTVL.

The chain is built from TRBV9 and TRBJ2-7, with D maybe TRBD2 (6 bases). V lost 0 bases and J 3 bases, leaving 10 bases between the germline ends. Per the germline V gene, CDR1 is SGDLS and CDR2 is YYNGEE. The CDR3 is made up of 14 amino acids. The CDR3 DNA reads TGTGCCAGCAGCGTAGGGGACGGGGGCTACGAGCAGTACTTC. Protein product: CASSVGDGGYEQYF.

This clone was detected only a few times. The chain joins TRBV28 to TRBJ2-3, with D tentatively TRBD1 (6 bases). Between the trimmed V and J ends, which lost 2 bases and 11 bases, there was a span of 11 bases. Germline CDR1 is MDHEN and CDR2 is SYDVKM. The CDR3 spans 12 residues. CDR3 bases: TGTGCCAGCAGTTTACCCCCAGGGGTGCAGTATTTT. The encoded protein is CASSLPPGVQYF.

This rearrangement joins TRBV4-1 to TRBJ1-5, with D hard to call. Trimming shortened V by 0 bases and J by 8 bases, and 8 bases separated the two germline ends. Germline V gene sequence: CDR1 MGHRA, CDR2 YSYEKL. This CDR3 has 13 amino acids. This CDR3 reads CASSQDPGEPQHF. Written as DNA, the CDR3 is TGCGCCAGCAGCCAAGATCCGGGAGAGCCCCAGCATTTT.

CDR3 DNA: TGTGCCAGCAGTCCCGGGACAGGGAGGGGGGTGCGCACTGAAGCTTTCTTT. It is translated as CASSPGTGRGVRTEAFF. This chain joins TRBV6-6 and TRBJ1-1, with 9 bases aligning to TRBD1. There are 17 residues in the CDR3. The germline gives CDR1 MNHNY, CDR2 SVGAGI (reference sequence). Trimming removed 5 bases from V and 4 bases from J; junction bases left unmatched: 14.

This clone was seen a handful of times. The V gene is TRBV27, the J gene TRBJ1-2; no clear D. The CDR3 has 14 residues. V was shortened by 6 bases and J by 1 base, with 12 bases between the two germline ends. Germline V gene lookup returns CDR1 MNHEY and CDR2 SMNVEV (reference sequence). CDR3 sequence reads: CASSRGLGNYGYTF. The CDR3 DNA reads TGTGCCAGCAGCCGCGGCCTGGGTAACTATGGCTACACCTTC.